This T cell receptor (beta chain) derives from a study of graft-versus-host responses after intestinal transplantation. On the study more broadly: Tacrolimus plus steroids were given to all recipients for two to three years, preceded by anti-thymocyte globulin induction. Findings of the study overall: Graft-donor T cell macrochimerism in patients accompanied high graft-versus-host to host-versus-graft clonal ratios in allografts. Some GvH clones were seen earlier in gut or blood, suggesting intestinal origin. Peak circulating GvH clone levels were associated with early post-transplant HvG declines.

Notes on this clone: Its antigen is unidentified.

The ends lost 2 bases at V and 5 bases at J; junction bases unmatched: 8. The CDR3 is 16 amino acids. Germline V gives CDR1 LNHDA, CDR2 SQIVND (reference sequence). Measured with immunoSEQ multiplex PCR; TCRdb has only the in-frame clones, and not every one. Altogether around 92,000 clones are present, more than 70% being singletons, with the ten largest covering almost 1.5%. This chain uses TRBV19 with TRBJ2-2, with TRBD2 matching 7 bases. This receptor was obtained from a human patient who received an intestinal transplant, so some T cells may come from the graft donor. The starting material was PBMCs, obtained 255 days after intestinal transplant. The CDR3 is CASSIKAIGGTGELFF. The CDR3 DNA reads TGTGCCAGTAGTATAAAAGCAATCGGGGGGACCGGGGAGCTGTTTTTT.